This T cell receptor (beta chain) comes out of a study of sequential checkpoint blockade in melanoma. Measured with immunoSEQ multiplex PCR; TCRdb has only the in-frame clones, and not every one. The sample lists some 9,000 clones, 50% to 60% occurring once. The treatment is: randomized to nivolumab then ipilimumab (arm A) or the reverse (arm B). No patient had prior DNA-damaging chemotherapy. V was clipped by 0 bases and J by 0 bases, with 9 bases between them. This CDR3 has 15 amino acids. Germline CDR1 and CDR2: PRHDT and FYEKMQ (reference sequence). The receptor comes from a human donor with melanoma. The chain joins TRBV13 to TRBJ2-7; perhaps TRBD2 as D (6 bases). This sample comprised CD8+ T cells sorted from blood (inferred from file names), obtained from a patient given nivolumab and ipilimumab in sequence. CDR3 sequence: CASSLGAGSSYEQYF. The CDR3 region has the DNA TGTGCCAGCAGCTTAGGAGCGGGTAGCTCCTACGAGCAGTACTTC.